The 2 T cell receptor beta chains below come from one sample, sequenced in a study of tumor-infiltrating lymphocytes in primary liver carcinoma. Starting material of 500 to 600 ng total RNA yielded TCR beta cDNA via a constant-region primer. Slightly modified ARM-PCR with three nested multiplex PCR rounds yielded TCR beta libraries. The two initial PCR rounds, nine to eleven cycles each, used TRBV1-TRBV30 forward and C-beta reverse primers. MiXCR, applied by TCRdb to the multiplex PCR reads, yields one record per CDR3 protein. The profile covers approximately 210,000 distinct CDR3 sequences, with approximately 65% appearing a single time and roughly 7% taken by the ten largest. Blood RNA was derived from unsorted whole blood, and germline DNA was extracted too. Sequencing used peripheral blood. The source of these receptors is a woman aged 55-69 years with primary liver carcinoma and hepatitis B virus infection.

Turning to this clonotype: One end of the junction fails to match germline, which may point to a read error. V gene TRBV29-1 combines with J gene TRBJ2-1; TRBD2 agrees at 8 bases. The CDR3 length is 13 residues. Germline lookup yields CDR1 SQVTM and CDR2 ANQGSEA. For the CDR3, the DNA is TGCAGCATTGACCCGGGACTAGGGGATGAACAGTTCTTC. Protein product: CSIDPGLGDEQFF.

This clonotype was seen just once. V is TRBV4-2 and J is TRBJ2-4, with 12 bases fitting TRBD2. Near its end, the DNA agrees better with TRBJ2-1, so the J call may be wrong. CDR3 size: 20 residues. Germline V lookup: CDR1 LGHNA, CDR2 YNFKEQ. The DNA for the CDR3 is TGTGCCCGCATCCAAGAGTCCCCTAGCGGGAGGGTAGGACCAGGAAACATTCAGTTCTTC. Its translation is CARIQESPSGRVGPGNIQFF.